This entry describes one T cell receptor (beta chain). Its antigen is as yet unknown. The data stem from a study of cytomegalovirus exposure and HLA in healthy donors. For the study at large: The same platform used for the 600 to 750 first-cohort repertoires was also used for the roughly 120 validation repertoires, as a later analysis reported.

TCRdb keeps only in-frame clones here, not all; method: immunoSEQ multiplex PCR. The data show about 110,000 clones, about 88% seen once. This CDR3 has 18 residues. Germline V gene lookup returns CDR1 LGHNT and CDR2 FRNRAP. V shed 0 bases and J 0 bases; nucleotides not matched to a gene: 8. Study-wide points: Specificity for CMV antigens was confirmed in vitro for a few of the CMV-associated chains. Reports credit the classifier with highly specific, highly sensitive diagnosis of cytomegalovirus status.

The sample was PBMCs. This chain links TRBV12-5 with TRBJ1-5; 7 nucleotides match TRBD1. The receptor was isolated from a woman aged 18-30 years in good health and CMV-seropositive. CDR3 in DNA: TGTGCTAGTGGTTTGGTACTAGGACAGGACGTTAGCAATCAGCCCCAGCATTTT. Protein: CASGLVLGQDVSNQPQHF.